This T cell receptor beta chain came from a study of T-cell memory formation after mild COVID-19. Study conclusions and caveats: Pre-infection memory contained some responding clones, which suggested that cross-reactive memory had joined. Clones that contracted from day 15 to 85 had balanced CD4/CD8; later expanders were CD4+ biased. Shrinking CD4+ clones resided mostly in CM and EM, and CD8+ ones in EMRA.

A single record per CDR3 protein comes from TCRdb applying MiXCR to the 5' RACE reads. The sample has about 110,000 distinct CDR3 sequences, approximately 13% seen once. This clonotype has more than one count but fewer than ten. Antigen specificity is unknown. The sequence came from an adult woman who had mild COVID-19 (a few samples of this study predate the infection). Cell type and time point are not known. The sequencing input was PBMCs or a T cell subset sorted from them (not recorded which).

The CDR3 DNA sequence: TGTGCCAGCAGCGAGAACTCCAGCGGGGAGACCCAGTACTTC. It codes for CASSENSSGETQYF. The gene calls are TRBV9 and TRBJ2-5; a possible D gene is TRBD2 (6 bases). V was pared by 3 bases and J by 5 bases, with 14 bases between. The CDR3 has 14 amino acids. Per the germline V gene, CDR1 is SGDLS and CDR2 is YYNGEE.